The source of this T cell receptor beta chain is a study of blood T cell repertoires in COVID-19. Looking at the study overall: From the United States, Italy and Spain came samples of acute and convalescent COVID-19. PBMCs, B-cell-depleted T cells, or T cells were the source of the cDNA or gDNA that made up the material.

This clone was detected a few times. This same CDR3 is encoded by further DNA sequences in the sample. Germline lookup yields CDR1 LGHDT and CDR2 YNNKEL (reference sequence). The germline V and J ends were trimmed by 4 bases and 3 bases, with 12 bases remaining between them. The CDR3 spans 14 residues. Produced via immunoSEQ multiplex PCR; TCRdb's table is partial and in-frame only. Among around 250,000 clones listed, about 82% were seen once. Cohorts were determined from participant-reported clinical history. The sample taken for sequencing was PBMCs or T cells enriched from blood (not recorded which). The origin of this receptor is a woman in her forties or fifties with acute COVID-19. The rearrangement uses TRBV3-1 (or the pseudogene TRBV3-2) and TRBJ1-1, with D maybe TRBD1 (6 bases). CDR3 sequence reads: CASSPGGGDTEAFF. The CDR3 DNA is TGTGCCAGCAGCCCAGGCGGGGGCGACACTGAAGCTTTCTTT.